This T cell receptor (beta chain) was documented in a study of T cells after yellow fever vaccination. TCRdb ran MiXCR on the 5' RACE reads and lists one entry per CDR3 protein. The sample carries about 340,000 distinct CDR3 sequences, 8.7% recorded once. Trimming removed 1 base at V and 7 bases at J, with 8 bases between. CDR1 is SGHTA and CDR2 is FQGNSA in the germline V gene. The CDR3 has 12 residues. Sequences were derived from PBMCs, sampled on the day of the first yellow fever vaccination. This clonotype originated in a man younger than 35 who received the YFV17D yellow fever vaccine. The chain is built from TRBV7-2 and TRBJ2-7; the D call may be TRBD1 or TRBD2 (6 bases each). As DNA, the CDR3 is TGTGCCAGCAGCTTAGAGGGGGGAGAGCAGTACGTC. This gives the protein CASSLEGGEQYV.